The 18 T cell receptor beta chains below all came from one sample that was sequenced in a study of cytomegalovirus exposure and HLA in healthy donors. PCR amplification relied on 60 Vbeta primers (plus 13 Jbeta primers). Clones were read by immunoSEQ multiplex PCR, and TCRdb kept only the in-frame ones, dropping some. Seen here are about 180,000 clones, approximately 81% observed once, and the top ten hold around 2.4%. Sequenced: PBMCs. The source is a woman aged 25-40 years in good health and CMV-seronegative.

The chain combines TRBV2 with TRBJ2-7, with TRBD1 matching 7 bases. The germline gives CDR1 SNHLY, CDR2 FYNNEI. The CDR3 contains 15 residues. J gave up 5 bases and V 5 bases, and 12 bases lay outside the gene matches. The CDR3 loop reads CASSPWTGGRNEQYF. Here the CDR3 DNA reads TGTGCCAGCAGTCCATGGACAGGTGGCAGAAACGAGCAGTACTTC. The complete variable domain, with remaining parts taken from reference TRBV2 and TRBJ2-7, reads EPEVTQTPSHQVTQMGQEVILRCVPISNHLYFYWYRQILGQKVEFLVSFYNNEISEKSEIFDDQFSVERPDGSNFTLKIRSTKLEDSAMYFCASSPWTGGRNEQYFGPGTRLTVT.

The chain joins TRBV2 to TRBJ1-5, with D hard to call. CDR1 and CDR2 (germline): SNHLY, FYNNEI. The CDR3 is 15 amino acids. V gave up 6 bases and J gave up 3 bases, with 15 bases separating them. The CDR3 region has the DNA TGTGCCAGCAGGACCTACGGCGGCCCCAATCAGCCCCAGCATTTT. Its protein product is CASRTYGGPNQPQHF.

The genes are TRBV13 and TRBJ2-5; 10 bases map to TRBD1. The CDR3 is 15 residues long. V trimming: 4 bases; J trimming: 5 bases; junction bases outside the gene matches: 7. Germline V lookup: CDR1 PRHDT, CDR2 FYEKMQ (reference sequence). The CDR3 bases are TGTGCCAGCAGCTCTGGACAGGGGGTTTTCGAGACCCAGTACTTC. This sequence encodes CASSSGQGVFETQYF.

The chain couples TRBV28 to TRBJ2-7; weak D call: TRBD1 (6 bases). The CDR3 totals 13 residues. V lost 6 bases and J lost 3, with 12 bases in between. Germline V CDR1 and CDR2: MDHEN, SYDVKM. DNA of the CDR3: TGTGCCAGCAGCTCAGGACAGATCTACGAGCAGTACTTC. It specifies CASSSGQIYEQYF.

The gene calls are TRBV19 and TRBJ2-5; D is possibly TRBD2 (6 bases). Germline CDR1 LNHDA, CDR2 SQIVND (reference sequence). Trimming left V 6 bases short and J 0 bases short, with 14 bases between. This CDR3 has 15 residues. The CDR3 sequence is CASSQMGLNQETQYF. CDR3 bases: TGTGCCAGTAGCCAGATGGGACTCAACCAAGAGACCCAGTACTTC.

V usage is TRBV19 and J usage is TRBJ2-7; 7 nucleotides line up with TRBD1. V was clipped by 4 bases and J by 0 bases; unmatched bases: 3. The CDR3 is 14 amino acids. Germline V gene data show CDR1 as LNHDA and CDR2 as SQIVND (reference sequence). The CDR3 DNA reads as TGTGCCAGTAGTAGGGACAGTCTCTCCTACGAGCAGTACTTC. Encoded protein: CASSRDSLSYEQYF.

The chain links TRBV4-2 to TRBJ2-5, with 7 bases matching TRBD1. This CDR3 spans 13 amino acids. The germline V gene encodes CDR1 LGHNA and CDR2 YNFKEQ. Trimming cost V 0 bases and J 7 bases; bases outside gene matches: 2. This chain's CDR3 is CASSQEGGGTQYF. Written as DNA, the CDR3 is TGTGCCAGCAGCCAAGAAGGGGGCGGGACCCAGTACTTC.

The chain employs TRBV12-2 and TRBJ2-3; TRBD2, the table's D call, was not compared with the DNA. TRBV12-2 is shown as a pseudogene. This CDR3 spans 17 amino acids. This chain's CDR3 is CASRLVGTSGGADTQYF. The CDR3 bases are TGTGCAAGTCGCTTAGTAGGGACTAGCGGGGGCGCAGATACGCAGTATTTT.

This clone was seen a few times. V gene TRBV25-1 combines with J gene TRBJ1-2; D remains ambiguous. V was cut by 0 bases and J by 5 bases, with 13 bases left in between. From germline, CDR1 is MGHDK and CDR2 SYGVNS. This CDR3 region has 15 residues. The CDR3 bases are TGTGCCAGCAGTGAATATGGAAGGGAGAATTATGGCTACACCTTC. Protein sequence: CASSEYGRENYGYTF.

The V gene is TRBV29-1, the J gene TRBJ2-1, with D possibly being TRBD2 (5 bases). This CDR3 contains 16 residues. The V and J ends lost 1 base and 0 bases respectively, with 13 bases between them. The germline V gene encodes CDR1 SQVTM and CDR2 ANQGSEA. This CDR3 reads CSVEGVSGSSYNEQFF. CDR3 nucleotide sequence: TGCAGCGTTGAAGGAGTAAGCGGCAGCTCCTACAATGAGCAGTTCTTC.

The chain combines TRBV12-5 with TRBJ2-7; TRBD1 matches at 7 bases. The J call may be incorrect, as the DNA end agrees better with TRBJ2-5. The CDR3 sequence is 14 residues long. Per the germline V gene, CDR1 is LGHNT and CDR2 is FRNRAP. The CDR3 here is CASGSETGKETQYF. The CDR3 DNA reads TGTGCTAGTGGTTCCGAGACAGGGAAAGAGACCCAGTACTTC.

The rearrangement links TRBV5-1 to TRBJ2-7, with D possibly matching TRBD1 (5 bases). The CDR3 extends over 14 amino acids. Germline loops: CDR1 SGHRS, CDR2 YFSETQ. The ends were cut back, 0 bases at V and 4 bases at J, with 11 bases in the middle. The CDR3 bases are TGCGCCAGCAGCTTGGGGGGCCAGGTTTACGAGCAGTACTTC. It is translated as CASSLGGQVYEQYF.

The V call is TRBV30, the J call TRBJ2-7, with TRBD2 matching 10 bases. The V gene's germline CDR1 is GTSNPN and CDR2 SVGIG (reference sequence). The CDR3 consists of 16 residues. V trimming: 0 bases; J trimming: 2 bases; junction bases outside the gene matches: 7. CDR3 residues: CAWSVVPSGGTYEQYF. For the CDR3, the DNA is TGTGCCTGGAGTGTAGTTCCTAGCGGGGGTACCTACGAGCAGTACTTC.

This clone was observed a few times. The chain combines TRBV11-1 with TRBJ2-1, with 7 bases that match TRBD2. V lost 3 bases to trimming and J lost 6 bases; unmatched junction nucleotides: 5. Per the germline V gene, CDR1 is SGHAT and CDR2 is FQDESV (reference sequence). This CDR3 contains 14 residues. CDR3 DNA: TGTGCCAGCAGCTTGGGGGGGAAGATCAATGAGCAGTTCTTC. Translating it yields CASSLGGKINEQFF. Full variable domain (remainder filled in from reference TRBV11-1 and TRBJ2-1): EAEVAQSPRYKITEKSQAVAFWCDPISGHATLYWYRQILGQGPELLVQFQDESVVDDSQLPKDRFSAERLKGVDSTLKIQPAELGDSAMYLCASSLGGKINEQFFGPGTRLTVL.

In its sample, this clone was seen once. The rearrangement links TRBV15 to TRBJ2-3; 7 bases agree with TRBD2. Germline V gene sequence: CDR1 LNHNV, CDR2 YYDKDF (reference sequence). Losses at the gene ends were 0 bases for V and 4 bases for J; bases not matched to a gene: 10. The CDR3 length is 17 residues. The CDR3 DNA reads TGTGCCACCAGCAGAGATCGAGCGGGACGATCGTCAGATACGCAGTATTTT. This sequence encodes CATSRDRAGRSSDTQYF.

V usage is TRBV18 and J usage is TRBJ2-3, with D unresolved. The CDR3 loop spans 13 amino acids. Germline V gene sequence: CDR1 KGHSH, CDR2 LQKENI. Between the trimmed V and J ends, which lost 6 bases and 7 bases, there was a span of 14 bases. In DNA, the CDR3 is TGTGCCAGCTCCCCCACGAGAGAGCATACGCAGTATTTT. This gives the protein CASSPTREHTQYF. The whole variable domain, remainder taken from reference TRBV18 and TRBJ2-3, is NAGVMQNPRHLVRRRGQEARLRCSPMKGHSHVYWYRQLPEEGLKFMVYLQKENIIDESGMPKERFSAEFPKEGPSILRIQQVVRGDSAAYFCASSPTREHTQYFGPGTRLTVL.

This chain uses TRBV7-3 with TRBJ2-7; 13 bases fit TRBD2. CDR3 length equals 18 residues. The ends lost 5 bases at V and 0 bases at J; junction bases unmatched: 10. Germline CDR1 reads SGHTA; CDR2 reads FQGTGA. The CDR3 protein is CASSPPGLAGSSSYEQYF. Written as DNA, the CDR3 is TGTGCCAGCAGCCCTCCGGGACTAGCGGGATCCAGCTCCTACGAGCAGTACTTC.

The CDR3 coding sequence is TGTGCCAGCAGCAAAGTTTCGAGACTGTACAATGAGCAGTTCTTC. Its translation is CASSKVSRLYNEQFF. The chain recombines TRBV21-1 with TRBJ2-1; the table's TRBD2 call for D was not verified on the DNA. TRBV21-1 is designated a pseudogene. The CDR3 sequence is 15 residues long.